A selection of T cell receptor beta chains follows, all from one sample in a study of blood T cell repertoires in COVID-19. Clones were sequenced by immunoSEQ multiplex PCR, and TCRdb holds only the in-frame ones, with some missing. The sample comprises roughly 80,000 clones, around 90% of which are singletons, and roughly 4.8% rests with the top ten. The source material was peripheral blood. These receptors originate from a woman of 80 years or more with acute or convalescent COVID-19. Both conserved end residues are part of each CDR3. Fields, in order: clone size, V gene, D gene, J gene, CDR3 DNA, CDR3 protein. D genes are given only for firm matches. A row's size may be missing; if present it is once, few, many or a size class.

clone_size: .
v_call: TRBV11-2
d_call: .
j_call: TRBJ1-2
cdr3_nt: TGTGCCAGCAGCTTAGGCCCAGCGAACTATGGCTACACCTTC
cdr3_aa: CASSLGPANYGYTF

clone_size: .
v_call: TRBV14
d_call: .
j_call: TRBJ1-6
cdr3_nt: TGTGCCAGCAGCCAGAACAGGAATTCACCCCTCCACTTT
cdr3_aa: CASSQNRNSPLHF

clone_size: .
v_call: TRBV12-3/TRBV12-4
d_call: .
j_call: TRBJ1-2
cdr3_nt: TGTGCCAGCAGTTACAGGGACGGCTACACCTTC
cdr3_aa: CASSYRDGYTF

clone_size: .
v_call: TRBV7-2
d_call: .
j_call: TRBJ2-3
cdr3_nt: TGTGCCAGCAGCTTAGCCGGCTCTGAGGGTACGCAGTATTTT
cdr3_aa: CASSLAGSEGTQYF

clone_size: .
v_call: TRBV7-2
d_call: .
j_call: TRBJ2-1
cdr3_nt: TGTGCCAGCAGCTTATTCTTTGACAGAAATGAGCAGTTCTTC
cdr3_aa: CASSLFFDRNEQFF

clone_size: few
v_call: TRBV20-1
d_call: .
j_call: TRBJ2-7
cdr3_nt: TGCAGTGCTGCCAGCTCCTACGAGCAGTACTTC
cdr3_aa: CSAASSYEQYF

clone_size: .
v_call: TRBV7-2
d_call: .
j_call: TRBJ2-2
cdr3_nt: TGTGCCAGCAGCAGATCAGGGCCTGGGGAGCTGTTTTTT
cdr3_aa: CASSRSGPGELFF

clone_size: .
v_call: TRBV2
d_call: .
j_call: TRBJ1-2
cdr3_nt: TGTGCCAGCAGTGACTCACGGGGGGCAAACTATGGCTACACCTTC
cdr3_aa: CASSDSRGANYGYTF

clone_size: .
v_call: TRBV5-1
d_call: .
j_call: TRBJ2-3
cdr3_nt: TGCGCCAGCAGCTTGGCCGGACTGATCACAGATACGCAGTATTTT
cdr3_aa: CASSLAGLITDTQYF

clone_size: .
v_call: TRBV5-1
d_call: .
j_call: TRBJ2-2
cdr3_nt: TGCGCCAGCAGCTCCGGGACTGCCCTCTTGGAGCTGTTTTTT
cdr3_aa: CASSSGTALLELFF

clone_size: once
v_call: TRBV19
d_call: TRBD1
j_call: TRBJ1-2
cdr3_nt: TGTGCCAGTTCTACAGGGGTACGCTATGGCTACACCTTC
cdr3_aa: CASSTGVRYGYTF

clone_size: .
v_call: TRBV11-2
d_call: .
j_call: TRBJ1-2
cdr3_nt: TGTGCCAGCAGCTTAAGGGGGACCAACTATGGCTACACCTTC
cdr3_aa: CASSLRGTNYGYTF

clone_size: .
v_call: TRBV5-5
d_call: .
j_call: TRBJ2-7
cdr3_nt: TGTGCCAGCAGCTTTTCCGGGGGATCCTACGAGCAGTACTTC
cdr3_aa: CASSFSGGSYEQYF